This TCR beta chain was sequenced during a study of blood T cell repertoires in COVID-19. At the level of the study: Collection of acute and convalescent COVID-19 samples took place in the United States, Italy and Spain. Sample material is recorded as cDNA or gDNA derived from T cells, B-cell-depleted T cells, or PBMCs.

The CDR3 is 13 amino acids. CDR1 is SEHNR, CDR2 FQNEAQ, per germline (reference sequence). V lost 5 bases and J lost 6; bases outside the gene matches: 6. The Seattle patients joined while their infection was active and were tracked longitudinally afterward. As handled by the study authors: By means of reference gene primer amplification, nucleated cell counts were estimated. Only in-frame clones appear in the TCRdb table, and some are missing; sequencing was by immunoSEQ multiplex PCR. V, J and clone size derive from that table, while D and trimming were established from the DNA sequence. Of almost 300,000 clones listed, just under 90% were seen once; the top ten hold 11%.

The chain is built from TRBV7-9 and TRBJ1-2; 7 nucleotides line up with TRBD1. The sequencing input was peripheral blood. This receptor was taken from a woman aged 25 to 39 with COVID-19, enrolled during active disease. The CDR3 nucleotides are TGTGCCAGCAGCCTCGACAGGGAGGATGGCTACACCTTC. Its protein product is CASSLDREDGYTF.